These 11 T cell receptor beta chains share one sample of origin, sequenced in a study of beta chain features in type 1 diabetes (dated by TCRdb to about 2018). What the study reported, not specific to this receptor: In all four CD4+ subsets, TCRB CDR3 length was moderately but significantly shorter in type 1 diabetes patients.

The library was generated by the immunoSEQ multiplex PCR assay. The entire isolated RNA was reverse transcribed using the High Capacity cDNA Reverse Transcription Kit, and thus expressed TCRB transcripts were sequenced. TCRdb provides this immuneACCESS table in a form limited to in-frame rearrangements. Some clones are lacking; in checked studies, under half of them reflect an unresolved V gene, and why the rest are absent is not known. The sample table holds about 660,000 clones, of which about an eighth were seen once. 0.04% of the sample is held by the ten biggest clonotypes. These receptors' antigens are unknown. The sample comprised naive CD4+ T cells from blood. The cell subset or site label, as the study defines it: true naive CD4+ T cells. These receptor sequences come from a man between 18 and 35 years old with type 1 diabetes.

There are a few counts of this clone. CDR3 nucleotides: TGTGCCATCCGCGGGACAGGCCGGAATGAAAAACTGTTTTTT. Translated: CAIRGTGRNEKLFF. V and J are TRBV10-3 and TRBJ1-4; 8 nucleotides align to TRBD1. The CDR3 has 14 amino acids. From germline, CDR1 is ENHRY and CDR2 SYGVKD. Losses at the gene ends were 8 bases for V and 5 bases for J; bases not matched to a gene: 7.

CDR3 loop: CASKMRGRTDTQYF. The CDR3 DNA reads as TGTGCCAGCAAGATGAGGGGGCGGACAGATACGCAGTATTTT. The chain employs TRBV6-5 and TRBJ2-3; TRBD1 matches at 7 bases. The ends lost 7 bases at V and 3 bases at J; junction bases unmatched: 7. The CDR3 has 14 amino acids. Germline assignment: CDR1 MNHEY and CDR2 SVGAGI.

The V gene is TRBV10-3, the J gene TRBJ2-1, with 9 nucleotides matching TRBD2. Germline V gene sequence: CDR1 ENHRY, CDR2 SYGVKD. The CDR3 has 17 residues. After removal of 0 bases from V and 4 bases from J, the junction contained 7 bases not matched to a gene. The CDR3 region has the DNA TGTGCCATCAGTGAGTCTGGGAAGCGGGGGGCTTACAATGAGCAGTTCTTC. Its translation: CAISESGKRGAYNEQFF.

J is TRBJ2-2 and V is TRBV5-1, with D maybe TRBD1 (6 bases). The germline V gene encodes CDR1 SGHRS and CDR2 YFSETQ. CDR3 length: 14 residues. V lost 0 bases to trimming and J lost 5 bases, with 8 bases between them. Here the CDR3 DNA reads TGCGCCAGCAGCTTGGACAGGGTGACCGGGGAGCTGTTTTTT. Its translation is CASSLDRVTGELFF. The full variable domain, its missing parts supplied by reference TRBV5-1 and TRBJ2-2, is KAGVTQTPRYLIKTRGQQVTLSCSPISGHRSVSWYQQTPGQGLQFLFEYFSETQRNKGNFPGRFSGRQFSNSRSEMNVSTLELGDSALYLCASSLDRVTGELFFGEGSRLTVL.

This chain links TRBV29-1 with TRBJ2-5; tentative D call: TRBD2 (6 bases). V lost 3 bases and J 4 bases, leaving 9 bases between the germline ends. This CDR3 has 12 amino acids. CDR1 is SQVTM and CDR2 is ANQGSEA in the germline V gene. This CDR3 reads CSVEEGPETQYF. Written as DNA, the CDR3 is TGCAGCGTTGAGGAGGGCCCAGAGACCCAGTACTTC.

Remarks on this clone: Other DNA sequences within the sample encode an identical CDR3. The chain is built from TRBV30 and TRBJ1-2; D is unclear. Germline V CDR1 and CDR2: GTSNPN, SVGIG (reference sequence). This CDR3 is 11 amino acids long. V shed 0 bases and J shed 5 bases, with 4 bases lying between them. The CDR3 region has the DNA TGTGCCTGGAGTGTATCGTATGGCTACACCTTC. This translates into CAWSVSYGYTF.

V usage is TRBV28 and J usage is TRBJ2-1; 9 nucleotides agree with TRBD1. In germline, CDR1 is MDHEN, CDR2 SYDVKM. CDR3 length: 14 amino acids. The junction had 7 bases not matched to a gene; V was cut back by 10 bases and J by 3 bases. The CDR3 DNA follows: TGTGCCACCAAAACGGGACAGGGCTACAATGAGCAGTTCTTC. Amino acids: CATKTGQGYNEQFF.

Of note for this clone: One junction end does not reproduce the germline sequence, and a read error may be involved. This chain connects TRBV5-1 to TRBJ1-2, with 11 bases aligning to TRBD1. Germline lookup yields CDR1 SGHRS and CDR2 YFSETQ. CDR3 size: 13 residues. In DNA form, the CDR3 reads TGCGCCAGCAGCTCGGACAGGGGGCGGAAGGAAGACTTC. Translation: CASSSDRGRKEDF.

Only one count was recorded for this clone. One end of the junction varies from germline; a read error may be responsible. This chain uses TRBV7-7 with TRBJ2-1, with TRBD2 as a possible D gene (7 bases). The CDR3 is 14 amino acids. Per the germline V gene, CDR1 is SSHAT and CDR2 is FNYEAQ (reference sequence). Here the CDR3 DNA reads TGTGCTAGCAGCGTCGGACTAGGGGGCAATGAGCAGTTCTTC. This encodes CASSVGLGGNEQFF.

This clone was observed a handful of times. The V call is TRBV10-3, the J call TRBJ1-5; TRBD1 matches at 7 bases. V shed 3 bases and J 6 bases; nucleotides not matched to a gene: 5. This CDR3 spans 14 amino acids. Germline V gene data show CDR1 as ENHRY and CDR2 as SYGVKD. The chain's CDR3 is CAISDGTARQPQHF. CDR3 coding DNA: TGTGCCATCAGTGATGGGACAGCTCGTCAGCCCCAGCATTTT.

This clone was found a few times. The junction does not match germline at one end; this may be a read error. The chain combines TRBV7-7 with TRBJ2-1; D is uncertain. The V gene's germline CDR1 is SSHAT and CDR2 FNYEAQ (reference sequence). The CDR3 totals 13 residues. The DNA for the CDR3 is TGTGCTAGCAGCTTAGACGACTACAATGAGCAGTTCTTC. Encoded protein: CASSLDDYNEQFF.